A selection of T cell receptor beta chains follows, all from one sample in a study of metastatic and nonmetastatic thyroid tumors. TCRdb reassembled clones from the PCR reads with MiXCR. The repertoire has more than 15,000 clones, 25% to 30% of them found once; the top ten carry around 12%. Sequenced sample: tumor tissue. These TCRs come from a male donor with papillary thyroid cancer or a benign thyroid nodule (not recorded which). Some clones in this sample may be carry-over from other donors' samples. CDR3s include the opening cysteine and the closing phenylalanine or tryptophan. D genes are given only for firm matches. Not all rows give a size; the values are once, few, many and, for expanded clones, a class.

d_call,j_call,v_call,clone_size,cdr3_nt,cdr3_aa
NA,TRBJ2-3,TRBV2,few,TGTGCCAGCAGACCGGGGGCGAGCACAGATACGCAGTATTTT,CASRPGASTDTQYF
NA,TRBJ2-7,TRBV5-1,NA,TGTGCCAGCAGCTTGTCTGAGGACTACGAGCAGTACTTC,CASSLSEDYEQYF
NA,TRBJ1-3,TRBV27,NA,TGTGCCAGCAGTCCCTCGTTCCGGGGATCTGGAAACACCATATATTTT,CASSPSFRGSGNTIYF
TRBD1,TRBJ1-5,TRBV19,NA,TGTGCCACCACCCAACAGGGGGGGGCTCGCAATCAGCCCCAGCATTTT,CATTQQGGARNQPQHF
NA,TRBJ2-1,TRBV6-2/TRBV6-3,NA,TGTGCCAGCAGTTACCAGGAGTTCTTTGGCGGTGAGCAGTTCTTC,CASSYQEFFGGEQFF
NA,TRBJ1-5,TRBV6-2/TRBV6-3,few,TGTGCCAGCACACTCAGACAGGCGGGTCAGCCCCAGCATTTT,CASTLRQAGQPQHF
NA,TRBJ2-7,TRBV5-6,many,TGTGCCAGCAGCCACCAGTTCGGAGGGAGGGAGCAGTACTTC,CASSHQFGGREQYF
NA,TRBJ1-3,TRBV19,NA,TGTGCCAGTAGTATCGGGGACACGGCGGGAAACACCATATATTTT,CASSIGDTAGNTIYF
NA,TRBJ2-5,TRBV7-2,many,TGTGCCAGCAGCTCCTCCGACAGAGACTTAAACCAAGAGACCCAGTACTTC,CASSSSDRDLNQETQYF
NA,TRBJ2-1,TRBV3-1,NA,TGTGCCAGCAGCCGCAGGGTGGGAGCTATTGAGCAGTTCTTC,CASSRRVGAIEQFF
NA,TRBJ1-1,TRBV7-2,NA,TGTGCCAGCAGCTGGCTTCCTAGGGACACTGAAGCTTTCTTT,CASSWLPRDTEAFF
NA,TRBJ2-7,TRBV6-8,NA,TGTGACAGCACCGGAGAGGGCGAGCAGTACTTC,CDSTGEGEQYF
NA,TRBJ2-7,TRBV24-1,NA,TGTGCCACCAGTGCCCGAAATGGGGGCGAGCAGTACTTC,CATSARNGGEQYF
NA,TRBJ1-2,TRBV30,NA,TGTGCCTGGAGTGACCCACCGGATGGGGGGACCCATGGCTACACCTTC,CAWSDPPDGGTHGYTF
TRBD2,TRBJ2-1,TRBV4-1,many,TGCGCCAGCAGCCAAGCCGGGACTAGCGTTCATGAGCAGTTCTTC,CASSQAGTSVHEQFF
NA,TRBJ1-5,TRBV28,medium-sized,TGTGCCAGCAGTCACCGGCGGACTTACAATCAGCCCCAGCATTTT,CASSHRRTYNQPQHF
NA,TRBJ2-1,TRBV20-1,NA,TGCAGTGCCCCAGAGGACAATGAGCAGTTCTTC,CSAPEDNEQFF
TRBD2,TRBJ2-3,TRBV9,once,TGTGCCAGCAGCGTAGAGGCACTAGCGGGAGGCGGCGATACGCAGTATTTT,CASSVEALAGGGDTQYF
NA,TRBJ1-3,TRBV5-1,many,TGCGCCAGCAGCTTGGCCGGGACGGCTGGAAACACCATATATTTT,CASSLAGTAGNTIYF
NA,TRBJ2-7,TRBV6-5,NA,TGTGCCAGCAGTTACCGGGGAAACGAGCAGTACTTC,CASSYRGNEQYF
NA,TRBJ1-5,TRBV30,many,TGTGCCTGGAGCCCGCCTTTTCGGGCGATGGGCCAGCCCCAGCATTTT,CAWSPPFRAMGQPQHF
NA,TRBJ2-5,TRBV12-3/TRBV12-4,medium-sized,TGTGCCAGCAGTTTAAGGGGGTCCCAAGGAGAGACCCAGTACTTC,CASSLRGSQGETQYF
NA,TRBJ2-6,TRBV28,many,TGTGCCAGCAGCCGAGGGGGCTCTGGGGCCAACGTCCTGACTTTC,CASSRGGSGANVLTF
TRBD1,TRBJ2-7,TRBV5-1,once,TGCGCCAGCAGCTTGGTTTCGGGACAGTACGAGCAGTACTTC,CASSLVSGQYEQYF
TRBD2,TRBJ2-7,TRBV20-1,many,TGCAGTGTACCGGGGGGGACCTACGAGCAGTACTTC,CSVPGGTYEQYF
TRBD1,TRBJ2-7,TRBV6-1,few,TGTGCCAGCAGCCGGGGGACAGGGGCAACTTACGAGCAGTACTTC,CASSRGTGATYEQYF
TRBD1,TRBJ2-1,TRBV6-1,many,TGTGCCAGCACCCCCAGACAGGGGGTGGCCTACAATGAGCAGTTCTTC,CASTPRQGVAYNEQFF
NA,TRBJ2-1,TRBV20-1,NA,TGCAGTGCTAGGGGTGGGCAGGGGGGCAAGGAAGAGCAGTTCTTC,CSARGGQGGKEEQFF
NA,TRBJ2-4,TRBV7-9,NA,TGTGCCAGCAGCTCGGGGTCAGCCAAAAACATTCAGTACTTC,CASSSGSAKNIQYF
NA,TRBJ2-3,TRBV10-3,many,TGTGCCATCCGATCGGACAGATTAAACACAGATACGCAGTATTTT,CAIRSDRLNTDTQYF
TRBD2,TRBJ2-1,TRBV6-1,NA,TGTGCCAGCAATATAGCGGGAGGGACTTGCAATGAGCAGTTCTTC,CASNIAGGTCNEQFF
NA,TRBJ1-3,TRBV28,medium-sized,TGTGCCAGCAGTTTACGATCTGGAAACACCATATATTTT,CASSLRSGNTIYF
TRBD1,TRBJ2-5,TRBV7-2,NA,TGTGCCAGCAGCTTTAGGATCGGGACAGCCAAAGAGACCCAGTACTTC,CASSFRIGTAKETQYF
NA,TRBJ1-1,TRBV6-1,NA,TGTGCCAGCAGCCGGGGGGGGAACACTGAAGCTTTCTTT,CASSRGGNTEAFF
TRBD2,TRBJ2-3,TRBV27,NA,TGTGCCAGCATTCTCCGACTAGCGGGGGGCAGGGATACGCAGTATTTT,CASILRLAGGRDTQYF
NA,TRBJ2-1,TRBV7-6,NA,TGTGCCAGCAGCTTAGACCCTCCGAGCTCCTACAATGAGCAGTTCTTC,CASSLDPPSSYNEQFF
NA,TRBJ1-6,TRBV5-8,NA,TGTGCCAGCAGCTTGGGGGGCCTCGGAAATTCACCCCTCCACTTT,CASSLGGLGNSPLHF
NA,TRBJ2-4,TRBV11-1,NA,TGTGCCAGCAGCTTAGGAGGGTCCGGCAAAAACATTCAGTACTTC,CASSLGGSGKNIQYF
TRBD1,TRBJ2-5,TRBV20-1,many,TGCAGCGCTCCACGGCACAGGGGCCAGAAAGAGACCCAGTACTTC,CSAPRHRGQKETQYF
TRBD1,TRBJ2-2,TRBV29-1,many,TGCAGCGTTCGCCCCGAGGACAGGGGACGGGGTGGCATGCTGTTTTTT,CSVRPEDRGRGGMLFF
TRBD1,TRBJ2-1,TRBV7-3,NA,TGTGCCAGCAGCTTCGGGACAGGGGACAATGAGCAGTTCTTC,CASSFGTGDNEQFF
NA,TRBJ2-2,TRBV10-1,NA,TGCGCCAGCGGTATCGGGAACACCGGGGAGCTGTTTTTT,CASGIGNTGELFF
NA,TRBJ1-5,TRBV28,many,TGTGCCAGCAACCTCAGGGGAAGTGGGCAGCCCCAGCATTTT,CASNLRGSGQPQHF
NA,TRBJ1-6,TRBV12-3/TRBV12-4,few,TGTGCCACTCGGTCGAGCTCCTATAATTCACCCCTCCACTTT,CATRSSSYNSPLHF
NA,TRBJ1-1,TRBV6-1,few,TGTGCCAGCAGAGTAGGACAGAGGGGCAAAGCTTTCTTT,CASRVGQRGKAFF
NA,TRBJ1-1,TRBV28,few,TGTGCCAGCAGTATAGAGACCGCCCCGAACACTGAAGCTTTCTTT,CASSIETAPNTEAFF
NA,TRBJ1-2,TRBV5-1,NA,TGCGCCAGCAGCTTCGGGTGGGAGGACTATGGCTACACCTTC,CASSFGWEDYGYTF
NA,TRBJ1-4,TRBV7-6,many,TGTGCCAGCAGCTTAACCGTGAACCTCATGGCAACTAATGAAAAACTGTTTTTT,CASSLTVNLMATNEKLFF
NA,TRBJ1-5,TRBV20-1,NA,TGCAGTGCTATGAAGGGACGGATCAATCAGCCCCAGCATTTT,CSAMKGRINQPQHF
TRBD1,TRBJ1-1,TRBV19,NA,TGTGCCAGTACTAGACAGGGGGCGACGAACACTGAAGCTTTCTTT,CASTRQGATNTEAFF
NA,TRBJ2-7,TRBV5-1,NA,TGCGCCAGCAGCGCCCCGGGGGAGCCTCACGAGCAGTACTTC,CASSAPGEPHEQYF
NA,TRBJ2-2,TRBV5-1,many,TGCGCCAGCAGCTTGGGACAGGTTTTTGGGGAGCTGTTTTTT,CASSLGQVFGELFF
NA,TRBJ2-3,TRBV12-5,many,TGTGCTAGTGGCAAAGGGGAAGCGGAGCTTAGCACAGATACGCAGTATTTT,CASGKGEAELSTDTQYF
TRBD2,TRBJ2-1,TRBV28,medium-sized,TGTGCCAGCAGTTTCTACGGGAGGGCTGACTACAATGAGCAGTTCTTC,CASSFYGRADYNEQFF
TRBD2,TRBJ2-7,TRBV27,medium-sized,TGTGCCAGCAGGCCGACGCCCCTAGCGGCCTCCTACGAGCAGTACTTC,CASRPTPLAASYEQYF
NA,TRBJ1-5,TRBV7-2,NA,TGTGCCAGCCAAAGAGGGGGAGGCAATCAGCCCCAGCATTTT,CASQRGGGNQPQHF
NA,TRBJ1-6,TRBV18,many,TGTGCCAGCTCACCACTTTCAGGGGAATCACCCCTCCACTTT,CASSPLSGESPLHF